The T cell receptor (beta chain) under discussion was sequenced for a study of T cells in Graves' hyperthyroidism and ophthalmopathy. Amplification targeted TCR beta CDR3 regions from RNA transcripts. HTBI primers were used for first-round RT-PCR of the TCR CDR3. MiXCR was run by TCRdb on the multiplex PCR reads, yielding one entry per CDR3 protein. The table has a few hundred thousand distinct CDR3 sequences, approximately 15% seen once. Germline CDR1 reads DFQATT; CDR2 reads SNEGSKA (reference sequence). This CDR3 is built from 11 residues. Trimming cost V 3 bases and J 5 bases, with 7 bases left between them.

The V and J genes are TRBV20-1 and TRBJ1-2; D is unclear. The sample consisted of blood. The TCR was taken from a woman between 18 and 29 years old with Graves' hyperthyroidism. CDR3 nucleotides: TGCAGTGCTAGCCCGCCTTATGGCTACACCTTC. It specifies CSASPPYGYTF.